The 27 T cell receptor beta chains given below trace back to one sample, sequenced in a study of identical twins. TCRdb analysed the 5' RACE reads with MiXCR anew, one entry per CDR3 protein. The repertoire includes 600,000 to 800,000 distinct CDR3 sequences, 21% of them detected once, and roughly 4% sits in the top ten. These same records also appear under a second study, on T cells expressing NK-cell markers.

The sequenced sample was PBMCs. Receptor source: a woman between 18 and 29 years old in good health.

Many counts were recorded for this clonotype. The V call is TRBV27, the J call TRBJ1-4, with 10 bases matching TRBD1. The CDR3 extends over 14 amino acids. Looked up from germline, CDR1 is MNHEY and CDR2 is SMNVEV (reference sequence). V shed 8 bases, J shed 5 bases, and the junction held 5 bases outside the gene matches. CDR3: CASGQGQGNEKLFF. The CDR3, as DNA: TGTGCCAGCGGGCAGGGACAGGGGAATGAAAAACTGTTTTTT.

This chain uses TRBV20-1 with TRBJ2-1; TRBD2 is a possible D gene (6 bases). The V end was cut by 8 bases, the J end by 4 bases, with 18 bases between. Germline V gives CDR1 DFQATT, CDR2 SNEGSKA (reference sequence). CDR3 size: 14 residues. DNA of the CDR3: TGCAGTTCCTCCGTTGCGGGAACTTACAATGAGCAGTTCTTC. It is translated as CSSSVAGTYNEQFF.

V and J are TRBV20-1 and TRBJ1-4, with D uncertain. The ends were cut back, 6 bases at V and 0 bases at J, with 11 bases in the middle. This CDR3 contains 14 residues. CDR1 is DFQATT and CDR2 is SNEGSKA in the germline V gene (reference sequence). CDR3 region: CSATFGATNEKLFF. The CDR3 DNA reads TGCAGTGCCACGTTTGGTGCAACTAATGAAAAACTGTTTTTT.

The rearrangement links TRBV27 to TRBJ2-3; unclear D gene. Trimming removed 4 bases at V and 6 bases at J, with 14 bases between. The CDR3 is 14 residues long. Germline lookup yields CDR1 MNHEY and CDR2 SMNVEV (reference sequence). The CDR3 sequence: CASSSDPSRDTQYF. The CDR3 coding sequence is TGTGCCAGCAGTTCCGACCCCTCAAGGGATACGCAGTATTTT.

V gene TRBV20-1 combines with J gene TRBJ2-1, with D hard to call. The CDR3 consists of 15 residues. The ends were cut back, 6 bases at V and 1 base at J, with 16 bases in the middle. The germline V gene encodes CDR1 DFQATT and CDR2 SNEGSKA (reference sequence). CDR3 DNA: TGCAGTGCGGATGCCCGTGGAGTATCCTACAATGAGCAGTTCTTC. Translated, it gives CSADARGVSYNEQFF.

CDR3 amino acids: CASSRKLAGESYEQYF. The CDR3 DNA reads TGCGCCAGCAGCCGCAAACTAGCGGGAGAGTCCTACGAGCAGTACTTC. The gene calls are TRBV5-1 and TRBJ2-7, with 11 bases that match TRBD2. J lost 1 base, V lost 4 bases, and 7 bases had no gene match. The CDR3 totals 16 residues. Germline V CDR1 and CDR2: SGHRS, YFSETQ.

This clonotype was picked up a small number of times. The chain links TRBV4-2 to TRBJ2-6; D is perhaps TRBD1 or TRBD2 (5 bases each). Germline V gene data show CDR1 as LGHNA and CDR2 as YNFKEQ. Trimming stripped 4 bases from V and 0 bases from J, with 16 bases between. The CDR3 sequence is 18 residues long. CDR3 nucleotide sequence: TGTGCCAGCAGCCCCCGTGGGGGAGCCTTCTCTGGGGCCAACGTCCTGACTTTC. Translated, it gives CASSPRGGAFSGANVLTF.

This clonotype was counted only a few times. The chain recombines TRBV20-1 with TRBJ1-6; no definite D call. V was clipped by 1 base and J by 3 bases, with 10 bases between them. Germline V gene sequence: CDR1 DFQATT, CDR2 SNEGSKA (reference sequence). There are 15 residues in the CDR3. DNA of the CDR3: TGCAGTGCTAGAGGTGCAGCCTTCTATAATTCACCCCTCCACTTT. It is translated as CSARGAAFYNSPLHF.

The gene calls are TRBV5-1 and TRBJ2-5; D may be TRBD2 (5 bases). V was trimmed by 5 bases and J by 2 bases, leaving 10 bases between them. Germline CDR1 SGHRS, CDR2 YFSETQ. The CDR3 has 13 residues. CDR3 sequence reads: CASRPTGQETQYF. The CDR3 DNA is TGCGCCAGCAGACCGACGGGGCAAGAGACCCAGTACTTC.

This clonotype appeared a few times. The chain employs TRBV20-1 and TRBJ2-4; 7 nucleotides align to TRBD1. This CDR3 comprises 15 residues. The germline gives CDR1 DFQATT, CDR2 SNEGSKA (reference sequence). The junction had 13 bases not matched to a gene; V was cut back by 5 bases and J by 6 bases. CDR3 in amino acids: CSAGVAGGFGNIQYF. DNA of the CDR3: TGCAGTGCTGGGGTGGCAGGGGGATTTGGAAACATTCAGTACTTC.

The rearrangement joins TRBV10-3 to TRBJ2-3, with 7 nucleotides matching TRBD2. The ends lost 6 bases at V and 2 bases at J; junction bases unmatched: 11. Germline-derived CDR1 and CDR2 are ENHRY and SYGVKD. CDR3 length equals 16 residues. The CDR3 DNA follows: TGTGCCATCAGAGACCCTCGGGAGGCGGACACAGATACGCAGTATTTT. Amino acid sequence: CAIRDPREADTDTQYF.

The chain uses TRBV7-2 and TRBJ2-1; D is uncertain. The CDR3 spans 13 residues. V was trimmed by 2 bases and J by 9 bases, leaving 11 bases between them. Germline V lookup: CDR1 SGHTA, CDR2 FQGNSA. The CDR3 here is CASSLPVESEQFF. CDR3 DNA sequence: TGTGCCAGCAGCTTACCCGTCGAGAGTGAGCAGTTCTTC.

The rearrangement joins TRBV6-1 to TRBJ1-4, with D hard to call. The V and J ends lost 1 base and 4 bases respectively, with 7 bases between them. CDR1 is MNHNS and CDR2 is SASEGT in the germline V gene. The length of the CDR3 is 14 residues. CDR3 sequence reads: CASSEGRINEKLFF. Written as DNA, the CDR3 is TGTGCCAGCAGTGAAGGTCGGATTAATGAAAAACTGTTTTTT.

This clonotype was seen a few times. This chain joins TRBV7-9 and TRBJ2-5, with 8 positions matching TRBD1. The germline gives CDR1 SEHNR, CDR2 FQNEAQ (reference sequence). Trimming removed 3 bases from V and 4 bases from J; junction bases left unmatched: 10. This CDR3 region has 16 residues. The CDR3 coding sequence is TGTGCCAGCAGCTTCCGAGGATGGACAGGGCCAGAGACCCAGTACTTC. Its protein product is CASSFRGWTGPETQYF.

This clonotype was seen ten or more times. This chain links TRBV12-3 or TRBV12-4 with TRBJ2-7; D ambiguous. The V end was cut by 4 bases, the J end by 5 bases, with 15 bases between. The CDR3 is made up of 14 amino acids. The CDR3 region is CASSSDRFMDEQYF. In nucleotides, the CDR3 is TGTGCCAGCAGTTCGGACCGATTTATGGACGAGCAGTACTTC.

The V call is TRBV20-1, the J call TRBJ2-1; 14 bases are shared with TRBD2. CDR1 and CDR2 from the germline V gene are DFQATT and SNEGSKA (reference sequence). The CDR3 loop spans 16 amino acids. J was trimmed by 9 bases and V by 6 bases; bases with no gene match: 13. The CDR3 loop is CSATTGTSGRISEQFF. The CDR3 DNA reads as TGCAGTGCCACCACCGGGACTAGCGGGAGAATTAGTGAGCAGTTCTTC.

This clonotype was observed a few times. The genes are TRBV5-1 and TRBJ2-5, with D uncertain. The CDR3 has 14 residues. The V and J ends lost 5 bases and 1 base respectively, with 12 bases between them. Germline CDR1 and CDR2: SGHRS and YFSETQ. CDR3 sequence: CASRNYDRQETQYF. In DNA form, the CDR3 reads TGCGCCAGCAGAAACTACGACCGCCAAGAGACCCAGTACTTC.

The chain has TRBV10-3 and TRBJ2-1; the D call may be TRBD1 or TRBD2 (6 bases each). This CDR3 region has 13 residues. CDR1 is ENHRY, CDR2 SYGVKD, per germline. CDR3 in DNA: TGTGCATCGGGGGCAGGCGGTCGATTATTGCAGTTCTTC. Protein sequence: CASGAGGRLLQFF.

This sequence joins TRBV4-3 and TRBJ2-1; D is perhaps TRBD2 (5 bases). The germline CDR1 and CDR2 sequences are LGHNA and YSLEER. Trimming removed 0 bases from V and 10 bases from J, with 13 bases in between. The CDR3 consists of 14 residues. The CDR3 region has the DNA TGCGCCAGCAGCCAAGATCTGGGAGCTAGGGAGCAGTTCTTC. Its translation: CASSQDLGAREQFF.

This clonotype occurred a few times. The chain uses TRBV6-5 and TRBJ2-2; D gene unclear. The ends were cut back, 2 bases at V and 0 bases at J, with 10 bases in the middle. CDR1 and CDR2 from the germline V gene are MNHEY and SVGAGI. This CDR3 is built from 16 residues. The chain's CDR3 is CASSYLRLANTGELFF. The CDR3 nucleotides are TGTGCCAGCAGTTACCTGCGCCTAGCGAACACCGGGGAGCTGTTTTTT.

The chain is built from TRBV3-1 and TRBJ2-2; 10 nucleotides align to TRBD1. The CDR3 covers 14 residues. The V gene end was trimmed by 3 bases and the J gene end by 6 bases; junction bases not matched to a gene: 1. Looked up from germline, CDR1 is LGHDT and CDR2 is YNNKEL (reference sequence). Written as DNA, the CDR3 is TGTGCCAGCAGCCACGGGACAGGGGCCGGGGAGCTGTTTTTT. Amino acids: CASSHGTGAGELFF.

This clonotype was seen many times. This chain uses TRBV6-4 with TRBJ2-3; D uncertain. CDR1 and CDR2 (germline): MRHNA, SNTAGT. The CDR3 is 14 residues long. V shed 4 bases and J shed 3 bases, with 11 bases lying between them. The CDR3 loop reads CASSATHGTDTQYF. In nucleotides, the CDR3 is TGTGCCAGCAGTGCGACTCACGGAACAGATACGCAGTATTTT.

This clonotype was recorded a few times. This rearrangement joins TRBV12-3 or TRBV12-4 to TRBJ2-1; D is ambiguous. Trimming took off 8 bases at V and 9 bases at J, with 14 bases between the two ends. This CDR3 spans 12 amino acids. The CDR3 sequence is CASGIGLGEQFF. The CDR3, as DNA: TGTGCCAGCGGGATTGGCCTGGGTGAGCAGTTCTTC.

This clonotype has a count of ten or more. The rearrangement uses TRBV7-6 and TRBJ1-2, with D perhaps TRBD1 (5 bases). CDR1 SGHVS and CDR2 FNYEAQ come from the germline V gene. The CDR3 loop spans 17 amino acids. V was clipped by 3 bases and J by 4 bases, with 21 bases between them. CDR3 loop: CASSFGLSDSFPYGYTF. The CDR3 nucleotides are TGTGCCAGCAGCTTCGGGTTAAGCGACAGTTTCCCCTATGGCTACACCTTC.

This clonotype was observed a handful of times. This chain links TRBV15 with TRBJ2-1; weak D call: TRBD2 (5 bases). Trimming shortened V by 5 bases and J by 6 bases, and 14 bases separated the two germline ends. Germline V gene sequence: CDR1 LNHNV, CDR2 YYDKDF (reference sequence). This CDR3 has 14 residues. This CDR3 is CATSPNILGNEQFF. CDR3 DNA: TGTGCCACCAGCCCTAATATACTAGGCAATGAGCAGTTCTTC. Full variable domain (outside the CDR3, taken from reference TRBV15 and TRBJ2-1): DAMVIQNPRYQVTQFGKPVTLSCSQTLNHNVMYWYQQKSSQAPKLLFHYYDKDFNNEADTPDNFQSRRPNTSFCFLDIRSPGLGDTAMYLCATSPNILGNEQFFGPGTRLTVL.

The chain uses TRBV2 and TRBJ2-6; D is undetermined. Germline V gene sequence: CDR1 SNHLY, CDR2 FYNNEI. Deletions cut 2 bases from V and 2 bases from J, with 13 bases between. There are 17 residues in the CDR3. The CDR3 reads CASSETLPGAGANVLTF. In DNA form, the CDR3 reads TGTGCCAGCAGTGAAACTCTTCCTGGCGCTGGGGCCAACGTCCTGACTTTC. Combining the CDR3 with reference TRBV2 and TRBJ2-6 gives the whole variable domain EPEVTQTPSHQVTQMGQEVILRCVPISNHLYFYWYRQILGQKVEFLVSFYNNEISEKSEIFDDQFSVERPDGSNFTLKIRSTKLEDSAMYFCASSETLPGAGANVLTFGAGSRLTVL.

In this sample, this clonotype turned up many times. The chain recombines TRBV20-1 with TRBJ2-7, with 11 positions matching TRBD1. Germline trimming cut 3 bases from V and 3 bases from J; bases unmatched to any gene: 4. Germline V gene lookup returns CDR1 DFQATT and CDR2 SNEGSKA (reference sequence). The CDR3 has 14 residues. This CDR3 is CSARAGTGGYEQYF. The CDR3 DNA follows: TGCAGTGCTAGGGCCGGGACAGGGGGCTACGAGCAGTACTTC.